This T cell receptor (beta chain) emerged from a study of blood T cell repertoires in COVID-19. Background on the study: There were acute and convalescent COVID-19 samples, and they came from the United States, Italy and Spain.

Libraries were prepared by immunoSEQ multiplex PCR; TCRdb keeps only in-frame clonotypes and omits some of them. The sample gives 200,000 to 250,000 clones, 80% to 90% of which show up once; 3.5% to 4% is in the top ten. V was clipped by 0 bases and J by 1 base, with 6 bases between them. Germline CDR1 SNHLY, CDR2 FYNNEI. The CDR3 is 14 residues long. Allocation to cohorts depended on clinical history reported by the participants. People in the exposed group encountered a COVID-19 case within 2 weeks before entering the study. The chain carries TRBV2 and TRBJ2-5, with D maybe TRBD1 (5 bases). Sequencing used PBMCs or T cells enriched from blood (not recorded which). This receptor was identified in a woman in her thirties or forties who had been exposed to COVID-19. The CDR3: CASSEAQGQETQYF. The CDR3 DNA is TGTGCCAGCAGTGAAGCTCAGGGCCAAGAGACCCAGTACTTC.